Detailed here is one T cell receptor beta chain. Its specificity is not known. Both 60 Vbeta primers and 13 Jbeta primers went into the PCR. Produced via immunoSEQ multiplex PCR; TCRdb's table is partial and in-frame only. The sample has about 140,000 clones, about 85% seen once. This sample was included in a study of cytomegalovirus exposure and HLA in healthy donors. V lost 5 bases, J lost 9 bases, and 7 bases stayed unmatched. The CDR3 runs 13 residues. The V gene's germline CDR1 is LNHDA and CDR2 SQIVND (reference sequence). Findings and limits, study-wide: Later analysis revealed greater clonal expansion in HLA-associated TCR beta chains than in equally common others.

This TCR was recovered from a boy aged 2-15 years in good health and CMV-seronegative. Sequencing was carried out using PBMCs. This chain links TRBV19 with TRBJ2-1; 7 bases align to TRBD1. CDR3 coding DNA: TGTGCCAGTAGTGCAACAGGGGCGGGTGAGCAGTTCTTC. Its translation is CASSATGAGEQFF. The entire variable domain, with the rest obtained from reference TRBV19 and TRBJ2-1, is as follows: DGGITQSPKYLFRKEGQNVTLSCEQNLNHDAMYWYRQDPGQGLRLIYYSQIVNDFQKGDIAEGYSVSREKKESFPLTVTSAQKNPTAFYLCASSATGAGEQFFGPGTRLTVL.